The 28 T cell receptor beta chains in this list originate from one sample, sequenced in a study of blood T cell repertoires in COVID-19. Using immunoSEQ multiplex PCR, the repertoire was profiled, and TCRdb retains in-frame clones only, with some absent. The repertoire consists of almost 95,000 clones, with roughly 72% occurring once and the leading ten covering 20% to 25%. Material for sequencing was peripheral blood. Receptor source: an older woman in a cohort sampled during active or convalescent COVID-19.

V gene TRBV10-3 combines with J gene TRBJ2-3, with 7 positions matching TRBD1. Unmatched junction bases numbered 15, after V lost 6 bases and J lost 3 bases. In germline, CDR1 is ENHRY, CDR2 SYGVKD. The CDR3 runs 17 residues. CDR3: CAISPPPTGPNTDTQYF. The DNA for the CDR3 is TGTGCCATCAGCCCCCCCCCGACAGGGCCCAATACAGATACGCAGTATTTT.

The chain employs TRBV6-6 and TRBJ2-6, with D unresolved. This CDR3 has 15 amino acids. Trimming shortened V by 3 bases and J by 1 base, and 7 bases separated the two germline ends. From germline, CDR1 is MNHNY and CDR2 SVGAGI (reference sequence). The CDR3 here is CASSYLESGANVLTF. For the CDR3, the DNA is TGTGCCAGCAGTTATTTGGAGTCTGGGGCCAACGTCCTGACTTTC.

The rearrangement uses TRBV18 and TRBJ1-2; 7 nucleotides align to TRBD1. This CDR3 is built from 13 residues. CDR1 KGHSH and CDR2 LQKENI come from the germline V gene. J lost 8 bases, V lost 3 bases, and 6 bases had no gene match. The CDR3: CASSPDRVLGYTF. CDR3 nucleotides: TGTGCCAGCTCACCTGACAGGGTATTAGGCTACACCTTC. Drawing the rest from reference TRBV18 and TRBJ1-2, the complete variable domain is NAGVMQNPRHLVRRRGQEARLRCSPMKGHSHVYWYRQLPEEGLKFMVYLQKENIIDESGMPKERFSAEFPKEGPSILRIQQVVRGDSAAYFCASSPDRVLGYTFGSGTRLTVV.

This sequence joins TRBV5-6 and TRBJ1-2; 7 bases line up with TRBD1. The ends lost 2 bases at V and 14 bases at J; junction bases unmatched: 9. From germline, CDR1 is SGHDT and CDR2 YYEEEE. The CDR3 is 12 residues long. This CDR3 reads CASSFQGGRGTF. The CDR3 DNA is TGTGCCAGCAGCTTCCAGGGGGGCCGGGGTACCTTC.

The chain joins TRBV20-1 to TRBJ2-5; TRBD2 matches 14 bases. Per the germline V gene, CDR1 is DFQATT and CDR2 is SNEGSKA (reference sequence). The length of the CDR3 is 19 residues. V lost 3 bases to trimming and J lost 1 base; unmatched junction nucleotides: 13. The CDR3 sequence: CSASPPLGTSGGVQETQYF. CDR3 in DNA: TGCAGTGCTAGTCCCCCTCTAGGGACTAGCGGGGGAGTCCAAGAGACCCAGTACTTC.

The gene calls are TRBV27 and TRBJ2-1, with 7 bases lining up with TRBD1. Germline values: CDR1 MNHEY, CDR2 SMNVEV (reference sequence). The length of the CDR3 is 14 residues. The trim removed 5 bases at V and 5 bases at J, leaving 6 bases unmatched. CDR3 DNA: TGTGCCAGCAGTAGAGGGACAGCCGACAATGAGCAGTTCTTC. Protein: CASSRGTADNEQFF.

The chain links TRBV3-1 (or the pseudogene TRBV3-2) to TRBJ1-5; D is possibly TRBD1 (6 bases). The CDR3 is 14 amino acids. V was cut by 4 bases and J by 4 bases, with 11 bases left in between. Looked up from germline, CDR1 is LGHDT and CDR2 is YNNKEL (reference sequence). CDR3: CASSLGQLNQPQHF. CDR3 nucleotides: TGTGCCAGCAGCCTAGGACAGCTTAATCAGCCCCAGCATTTT.

The V and J genes are TRBV2 and TRBJ2-2; D is possibly TRBD2 (6 bases). The germline V and J ends were trimmed by 6 bases and 1 base, with 12 bases remaining between them. The V gene's germline CDR1 is SNHLY and CDR2 FYNNEI. This CDR3 comprises 15 residues. The CDR3 coding sequence is TGTGCCAGCAGGGGAGCGGGCCGGAACACCGGGGAGCTGTTTTTT. Encoded protein: CASRGAGRNTGELFF.

The chain has TRBV2 and TRBJ1-1; 7 nucleotides agree with TRBD1. The CDR3 is 13 amino acids. Trimming removed 9 bases from V and 1 base from J; junction bases left unmatched: 5. Germline V gene data show CDR1 as SNHLY and CDR2 as FYNNEI. The CDR3: CARGDSSNTEAFF. CDR3 DNA sequence: TGTGCCAGGGGGGACAGTTCGAACACTGAAGCTTTCTTT.

Only a few counts were recorded for this clone. The chain employs TRBV4-1 and TRBJ2-7; TRBD2 agrees at 7 bases. Germline trimming cut 0 bases from V and 0 bases from J; bases unmatched to any gene: 11. The CDR3 covers 18 residues. The germline V gene has CDR1 MGHRA and CDR2 YSYEKL. CDR3 in DNA: TGCGCCAGCAGCCAAGAGATGGCTCTAGCGGCCCACTCCTACGAGCAGTACTTC. Translation gives CASSQEMALAAHSYEQYF.

This chain connects TRBV28 to TRBJ2-1; 8 nucleotides agree with TRBD2. Germline V lookup: CDR1 MDHEN, CDR2 SYDVKM. The CDR3 runs to 15 residues. With V trimmed by 2 bases and J by 7 bases, 7 bases remained unmatched. CDR3 sequence reads: CASSLGGGKRNEQFF. The CDR3, as DNA: TGTGCCAGCAGTTTAGGCGGGGGGAAGAGGAATGAGCAGTTCTTC.

This CDR3 reads CASSLLPGYSMNTEAFF. The CDR3 bases are TGTGCCAGCAGCTTACTCCCGGGATACAGCATGAACACTGAAGCTTTCTTT. The chain carries TRBV7-9 and TRBJ1-1; D not resolved. The CDR3 loop spans 17 amino acids. Trimming pared 2 bases from V and 0 bases from J, leaving 16 bases between. Germline V gene sequence: CDR1 SEHNR, CDR2 FQNEAQ (reference sequence).

The chain uses TRBV7-2 and TRBJ1-6, with 7 bases aligning to TRBD1. Germline lookup yields CDR1 SGHTA and CDR2 FQGNSA. Trimming took 1 base from V and 4 from J; bases not matched to a gene: 1. The CDR3 runs 15 residues. The CDR3 DNA sequence: TGTGCCAGCAGCTTAGGGGGACAGTATAATTCACCCCTCCACTTT. This gives the protein CASSLGGQYNSPLHF.

The chain links TRBV6-2 or TRBV6-3 to TRBJ2-2; 8 bases match TRBD1. The germline gives CDR1 MNHEY, CDR2 SVGEGT. The CDR3 is made up of 16 amino acids. The ends lost 5 bases at V and 5 bases at J; junction bases unmatched: 10. The CDR3 bases are TGTGCCAGCAGTCCCTGGACAGGGTTGAGGACCGGGGAGCTGTTTTTT. Amino acids: CASSPWTGLRTGELFF.

This clone was seen a few times. In DNA, the CDR3 is TGTGCCAGCAGCTTAGCGATCGGCAGGGGGGATCAGCCCCAGCATTTT. This translates into CASSLAIGRGDQPQHF. The chain carries TRBV7-9 and TRBJ1-5; TRBD1 aligns across 7 bases. Looked up from germline, CDR1 is SEHNR and CDR2 is FQNEAQ (reference sequence). The ends lost 0 bases at V and 5 bases at J; junction bases unmatched: 7. This CDR3 has 16 residues.

The chain uses TRBV28 and TRBJ2-7; TRBD2 might be the D (6 bases). Germline values: CDR1 MDHEN, CDR2 SYDVKM. With 3 bases removed from V and 3 bases from J, the gap between germline ends came to 9 bases. CDR3 size: 13 residues. The chain's CDR3 is CASSFGGVYEQYF. DNA for the CDR3: TGTGCCAGCAGTTTTGGCGGGGTCTACGAGCAGTACTTC.

V usage is TRBV12-3 or TRBV12-4 and J usage is TRBJ2-2, with a possible D match to TRBD2 (6 bases). CDR3 length: 13 residues. V was pared by 8 bases and J by 6 bases, with 13 bases between. CDR3 DNA: TGTGCCAGCGGACTATGGGGGGCCGGGGAGCTGTTTTTT. Its protein product is CASGLWGAGELFF.

V and J are TRBV5-1 and TRBJ2-5; D not certain. The V gene lost 4 bases and the J gene lost 1 base, with 11 bases spanning the gap. There are 14 residues in the CDR3. CDR1 is SGHRS, CDR2 YFSETQ, per germline. Here the CDR3 reads CASSPLAVQETQYF. CDR3 bases: TGCGCCAGCAGCCCTCTGGCAGTCCAAGAGACCCAGTACTTC.

This chain joins TRBV11-1 and TRBJ1-1; TRBD1 agrees at 9 bases. From germline, CDR1 is SGHAT and CDR2 FQDESV (reference sequence). V was pared by 5 bases and J by 5 bases, with 9 bases of the junction left unmatched. The CDR3 has 15 residues. The CDR3 spells CASSPAGQGKTEAFF. The CDR3 coding sequence is TGTGCCAGCAGCCCAGCGGGACAGGGAAAAACTGAAGCTTTCTTT.

The chain recombines TRBV6-2 or TRBV6-3 with TRBJ2-5; 11 nucleotides match TRBD2. Trimming removed 6 bases from V and 4 bases from J; junction bases left unmatched: 19. The CDR3 has 19 amino acids. Germline lookup yields CDR1 MNHEY and CDR2 SVGEGT. CDR3 amino acids: CASSHTGLAGGRVRETQYF. CDR3 in DNA: TGTGCCAGCAGCCATACTGGCCTAGCGGGGGGCCGGGTAAGAGAGACCCAGTACTTC.

J is TRBJ2-5 and V is TRBV5-6; no firm D call. Germline V gene data show CDR1 as SGHDT and CDR2 as YYEEEE. V dropped 3 bases and J dropped 7 bases, with 7 bases sitting between them. The CDR3 extends over 11 amino acids. CDR3 nucleotides: TGTGCCAGCAGCTCCGGTGGGACCCAGTACTTC. Its translation: CASSSGGTQYF. The full variable domain, in which reference TRBV5-6 and TRBJ2-5 provide the parts outside the CDR3, is DAGVTQSPTHLIKTRGQQVTLRCSPKSGHDTVSWYQQALGQGPQFIFQYYEEEERQRGNFPDRFSGHQFPNYSSELNVNALLLGDSALYLCASSSGGTQYFGPGTRLLVL.

V usage is TRBV12-5 and J usage is TRBJ2-7; D unresolved. Deletions cut 1 base from V and 7 bases from J, with 14 bases between. The germline CDR1 and CDR2 sequences are LGHNT and FRNRAP. The CDR3 runs to 14 residues. The CDR3, as DNA: TGTGCTAGTGGTTTGGGGTCCCCAGGTGGGGAGCAGTACTTC. Protein sequence: CASGLGSPGGEQYF. The whole variable domain, filled in from reference TRBV12-5 and TRBJ2-7, reads DARVTQTPRHKVTEMGQEVTMRCQPILGHNTVFWYRQTMMQGLELLAYFRNRAPLDDSGMPKDRFSAEMPDATLATLKIQPSEPRDSAVYFCASGLGSPGGEQYFGPGTRLTVT.

The chain links TRBV30 to TRBJ1-2; maybe TRBD1 (5 bases). The V gene lost 0 bases and the J gene lost 8 bases, with 13 bases spanning the gap. Per the germline V gene, CDR1 is GTSNPN and CDR2 is SVGIG (reference sequence). The CDR3 is 13 amino acids. Written as DNA, the CDR3 is TGTGCCTGGAGTGTAAAAGGGGCGCAAGGCTACACCTTC. It specifies CAWSVKGAQGYTF.

The CDR3 sequence is CASITDRAYNSPLHF. In DNA form, the CDR3 reads TGTGCCAGCATTACGGACAGGGCCTATAATTCACCCCTCCACTTT. The chain links TRBV28 to TRBJ1-6; 8 nucleotides align to TRBD1. V was pared by 7 bases and J by 2 bases, with 4 bases of the junction left unmatched. The CDR3 has 15 residues. Germline CDR1 and CDR2: MDHEN and SYDVKM.

This rearrangement joins TRBV5-4 to TRBJ2-5, with 12 bases matching TRBD1. J lost 5 bases, V lost 5 bases, and 7 bases had no gene match. CDR1 SGHNT and CDR2 YYREEE come from the germline V gene (reference sequence). CDR3 length equals 15 residues. CDR3: CASSRDRGRLETQYF. The CDR3 coding sequence is TGTGCCAGCAGTCGGGACAGGGGGCGATTGGAGACCCAGTACTTC.

This rearrangement joins TRBV7-2 to TRBJ2-7; 13 bases align to TRBD2. V was clipped by 3 bases and J by 2 bases; unmatched bases: 7. Per germline, CDR1 SGHTA and CDR2 FQGNSA. The CDR3 runs 17 residues. The CDR3 sequence is CASSFFGLAGATYEQYF. The CDR3 coding sequence is TGTGCCAGCAGCTTTTTCGGACTAGCGGGGGCCACCTACGAGCAGTACTTC.

The chain carries TRBV6-5 and TRBJ1-1; D is possibly TRBD1 (5 bases). The germline V and J ends were trimmed by 8 bases and 11 bases, with 15 bases remaining between them. CDR1 MNHEY and CDR2 SVGAGI come from the germline V gene. The CDR3 runs to 11 residues. CDR3 sequence: CASWRGSQAFF. For the CDR3, the DNA is TGTGCCAGCTGGAGGGGAAGTCAGGCTTTCTTT.

The V call is TRBV2, the J call TRBJ2-7; D may be TRBD1 (5 bases). The CDR3 runs 13 residues. V was clipped by 4 bases and J by 5 bases, with 12 bases between them. CDR1 and CDR2 from the germline V gene are SNHLY and FYNNEI. CDR3 coding DNA: TGTGCCAGCAGTGGGACATTGGGAAACGAGCAGTACTTC. Protein sequence: CASSGTLGNEQYF. Full variable domain (outside the CDR3, taken from reference TRBV2 and TRBJ2-7): EPEVTQTPSHQVTQMGQEVILRCVPISNHLYFYWYRQILGQKVEFLVSFYNNEISEKSEIFDDQFSVERPDGSNFTLKIRSTKLEDSAMYFCASSGTLGNEQYFGPGTRLTVT.